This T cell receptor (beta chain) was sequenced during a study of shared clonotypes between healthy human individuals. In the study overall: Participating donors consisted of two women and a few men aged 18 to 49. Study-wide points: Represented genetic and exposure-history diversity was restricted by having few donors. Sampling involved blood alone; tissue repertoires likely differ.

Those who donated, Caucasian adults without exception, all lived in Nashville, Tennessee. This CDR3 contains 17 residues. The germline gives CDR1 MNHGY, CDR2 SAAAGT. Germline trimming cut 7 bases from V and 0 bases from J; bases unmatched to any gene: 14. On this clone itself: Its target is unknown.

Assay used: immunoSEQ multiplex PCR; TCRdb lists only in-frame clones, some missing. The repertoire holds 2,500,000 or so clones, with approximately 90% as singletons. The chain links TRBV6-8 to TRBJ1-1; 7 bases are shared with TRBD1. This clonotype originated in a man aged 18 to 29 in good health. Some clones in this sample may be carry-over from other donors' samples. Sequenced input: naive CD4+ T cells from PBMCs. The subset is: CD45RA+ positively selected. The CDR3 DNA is TGTGCCAGCACTCCCCCGGGGAGGGGGCCCCTGAACACTGAAGCTTTCTTT. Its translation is CASTPPGRGPLNTEAFF.